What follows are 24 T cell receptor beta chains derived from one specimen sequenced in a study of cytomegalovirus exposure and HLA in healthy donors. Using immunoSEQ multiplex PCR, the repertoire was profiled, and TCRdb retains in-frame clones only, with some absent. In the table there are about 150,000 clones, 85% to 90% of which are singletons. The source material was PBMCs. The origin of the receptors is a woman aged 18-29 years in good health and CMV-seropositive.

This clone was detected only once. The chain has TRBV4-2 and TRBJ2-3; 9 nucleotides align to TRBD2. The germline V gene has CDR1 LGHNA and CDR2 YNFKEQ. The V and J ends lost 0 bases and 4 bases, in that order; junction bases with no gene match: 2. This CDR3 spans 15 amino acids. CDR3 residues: CASSQERGGPDTQYF. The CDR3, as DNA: TGTGCCAGCAGCCAAGAGCGGGGGGGCCCAGATACGCAGTATTTT.

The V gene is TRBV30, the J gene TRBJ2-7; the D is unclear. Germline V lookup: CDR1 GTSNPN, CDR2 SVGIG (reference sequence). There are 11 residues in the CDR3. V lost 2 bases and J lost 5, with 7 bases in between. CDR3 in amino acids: CAWSSRNEQYF. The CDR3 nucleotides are TGTGCCTGGAGTAGCAGGAACGAGCAGTACTTC. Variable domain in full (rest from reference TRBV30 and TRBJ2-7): SQTIHQWPATLVQPVGSPLSLECTVEGTSNPNLYWYRQAAGRGLQLLFYSVGIGQISSEVPQNLSASRPQDRQFILSSKKLLLSDSGFYLCAWSSRNEQYFGPGTRLTVT.

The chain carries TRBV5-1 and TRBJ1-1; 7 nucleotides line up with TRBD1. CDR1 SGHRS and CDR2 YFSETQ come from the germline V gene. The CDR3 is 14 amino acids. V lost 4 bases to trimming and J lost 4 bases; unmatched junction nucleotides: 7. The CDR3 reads CASSLTGRGTEAFF. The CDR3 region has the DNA TGCGCCAGCAGCCTGACAGGGAGAGGCACTGAAGCTTTCTTT.

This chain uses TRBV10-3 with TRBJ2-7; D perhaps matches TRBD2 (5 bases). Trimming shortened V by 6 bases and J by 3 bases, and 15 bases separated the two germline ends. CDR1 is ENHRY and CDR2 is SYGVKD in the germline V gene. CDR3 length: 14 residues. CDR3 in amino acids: CAIRDSRADYEQYF. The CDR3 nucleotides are TGTGCCATCAGGGACTCTCGAGCAGACTACGAGCAGTACTTC.

This CDR3 is CASSIMGNLGGQDTQYF. The CDR3 DNA is TGTGCCAGCAGCATTATGGGTAATTTGGGGGGGCAAGATACGCAGTATTTT. The chain is built from TRBV11-2 and TRBJ2-3; D possibly corresponds to TRBD2 (7 bases). V lost 5 bases and J lost 5, with 23 bases in between. There are 17 residues in the CDR3. Germline loops: CDR1 SGHAT, CDR2 FQNNGV.

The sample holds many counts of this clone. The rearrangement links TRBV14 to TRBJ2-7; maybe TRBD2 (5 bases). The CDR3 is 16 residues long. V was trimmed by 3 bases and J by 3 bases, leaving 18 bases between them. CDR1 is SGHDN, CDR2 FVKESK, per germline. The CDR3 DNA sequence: TGTGCCAGCAGCCACGGGGTAGGGCGGAGCGACTACGAGCAGTACTTC. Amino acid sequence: CASSHGVGRSDYEQYF.

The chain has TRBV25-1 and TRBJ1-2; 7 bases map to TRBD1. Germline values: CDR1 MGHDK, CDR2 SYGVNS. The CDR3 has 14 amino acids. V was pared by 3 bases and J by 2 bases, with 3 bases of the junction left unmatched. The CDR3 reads CASSDDRVNYGYTF. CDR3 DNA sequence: TGTGCCAGCAGTGACGACAGGGTAAACTATGGCTACACCTTC.

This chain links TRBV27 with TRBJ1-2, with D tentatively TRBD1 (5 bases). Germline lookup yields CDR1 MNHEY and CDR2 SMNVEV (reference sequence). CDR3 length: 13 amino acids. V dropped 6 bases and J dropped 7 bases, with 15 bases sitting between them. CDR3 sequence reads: CASRVDGRGGYTF. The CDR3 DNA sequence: TGTGCCAGCAGGGTGGACGGTAGGGGTGGCTACACCTTC.

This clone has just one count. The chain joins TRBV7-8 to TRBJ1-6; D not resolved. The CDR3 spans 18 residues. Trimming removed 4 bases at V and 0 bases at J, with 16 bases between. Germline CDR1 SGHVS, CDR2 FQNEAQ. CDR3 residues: CASSSIQAMSSYNSPLHF. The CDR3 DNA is TGTGCCAGCAGCTCGATTCAGGCGATGAGCTCCTATAATTCACCCCTCCACTTT. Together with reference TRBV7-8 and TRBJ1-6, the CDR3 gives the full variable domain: GAGVSQSPRYKVAKRGQDVALRCDPISGHVSLFWYQQALGQGPEFLTYFQNEAQLDKSGLPSDRFFAERPEGSVSTLKIQRTQQEDSAVYLCASSSIQAMSSYNSPLHFGNGTRLTVT.

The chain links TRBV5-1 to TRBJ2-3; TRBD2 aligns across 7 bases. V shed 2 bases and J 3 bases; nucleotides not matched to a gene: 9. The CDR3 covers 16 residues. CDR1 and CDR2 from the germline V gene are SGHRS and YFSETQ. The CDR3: CASSFGGSGGTDTQYF. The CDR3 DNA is TGCGCCAGCAGCTTCGGGGGGAGCGGAGGTACAGATACGCAGTATTTT. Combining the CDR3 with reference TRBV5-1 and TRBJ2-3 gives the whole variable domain KAGVTQTPRYLIKTRGQQVTLSCSPISGHRSVSWYQQTPGQGLQFLFEYFSETQRNKGNFPGRFSGRQFSNSRSEMNVSTLELGDSALYLCASSFGGSGGTDTQYFGPGTRLTVL.

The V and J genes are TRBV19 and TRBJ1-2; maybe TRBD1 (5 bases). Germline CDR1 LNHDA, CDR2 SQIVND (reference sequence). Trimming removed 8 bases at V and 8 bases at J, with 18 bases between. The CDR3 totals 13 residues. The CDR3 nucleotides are TGTGCCAGTCACGATACGGGCAGGGTCGGCTACACCTTC. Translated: CASHDTGRVGYTF.

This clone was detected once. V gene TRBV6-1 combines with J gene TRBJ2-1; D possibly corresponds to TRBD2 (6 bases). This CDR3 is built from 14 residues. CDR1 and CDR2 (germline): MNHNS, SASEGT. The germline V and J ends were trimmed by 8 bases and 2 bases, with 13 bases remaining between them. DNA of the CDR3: TGTGCCAGCTTAGTGTGGGGGGCCTACAATGAGCAGTTCTTC. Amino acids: CASLVWGAYNEQFF.

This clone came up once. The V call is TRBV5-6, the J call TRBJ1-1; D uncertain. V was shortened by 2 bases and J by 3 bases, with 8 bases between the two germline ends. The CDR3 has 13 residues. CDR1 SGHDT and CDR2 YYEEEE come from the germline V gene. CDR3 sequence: CASSFPGYTEAFF. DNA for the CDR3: TGTGCCAGCAGCTTTCCGGGTTACACTGAAGCTTTCTTT.

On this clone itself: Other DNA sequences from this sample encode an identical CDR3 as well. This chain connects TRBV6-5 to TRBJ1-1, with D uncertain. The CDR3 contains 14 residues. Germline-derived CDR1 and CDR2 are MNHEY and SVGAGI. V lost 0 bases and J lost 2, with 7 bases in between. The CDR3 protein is CASSYSRENTEAFF. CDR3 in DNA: TGTGCCAGCAGTTACTCGCGGGAAAACACTGAAGCTTTCTTT.

The CDR3 loop reads CASSFGGGSEKLFF. CDR3 DNA sequence: TGTGCCAGCAGTTTTGGGGGGGGGAGCGAAAAACTGTTTTTT. The rearrangement joins TRBV27 to TRBJ1-4; D perhaps matches TRBD1 (5 bases). The ends were cut back, 3 bases at V and 8 bases at J, with 13 bases in the middle. The germline V gene encodes CDR1 MNHEY and CDR2 SMNVEV (reference sequence). CDR3 length equals 14 residues.

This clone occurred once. The CDR3 loop is CAISLRDEQYF. CDR3 DNA sequence: TGTGCCATCAGCCTCCGGGACGAGCAGTACTTC. This chain connects TRBV10-3 to TRBJ2-7; D uncertain. V gave up 6 bases and J gave up 5 bases, with 8 bases separating them. Germline CDR1 and CDR2: ENHRY and SYGVKD. The CDR3 sequence is 11 residues long.

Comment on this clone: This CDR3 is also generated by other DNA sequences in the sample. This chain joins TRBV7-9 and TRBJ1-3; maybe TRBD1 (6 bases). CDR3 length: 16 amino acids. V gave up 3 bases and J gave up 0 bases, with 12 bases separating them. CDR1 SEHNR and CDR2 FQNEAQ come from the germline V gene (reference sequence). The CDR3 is CASSFTQGYSGNTIYF. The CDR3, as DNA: TGTGCCAGCAGCTTTACACAGGGATACTCTGGAAACACCATATATTTT.

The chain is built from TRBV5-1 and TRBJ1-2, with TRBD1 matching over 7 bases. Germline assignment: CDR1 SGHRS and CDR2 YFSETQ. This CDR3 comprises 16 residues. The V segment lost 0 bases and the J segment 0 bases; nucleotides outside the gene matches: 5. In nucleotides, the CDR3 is TGCGCCAGCAGCTTGGGGGCCGGGACAGCTAACTATGGCTACACCTTC. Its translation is CASSLGAGTANYGYTF.

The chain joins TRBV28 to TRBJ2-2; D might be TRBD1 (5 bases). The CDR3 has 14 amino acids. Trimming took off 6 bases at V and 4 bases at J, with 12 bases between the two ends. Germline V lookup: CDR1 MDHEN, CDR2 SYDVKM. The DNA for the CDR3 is TGTGCCAGCAGGGCAGGGTCGCCCACCGGGGAGCTGTTTTTT. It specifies CASRAGSPTGELFF.

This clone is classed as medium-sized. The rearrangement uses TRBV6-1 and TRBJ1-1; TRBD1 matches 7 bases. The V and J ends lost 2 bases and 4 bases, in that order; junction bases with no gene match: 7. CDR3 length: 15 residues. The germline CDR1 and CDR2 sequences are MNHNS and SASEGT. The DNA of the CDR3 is TGTGCCAGCAGTGAATTGCAGGGGGTGGGCACTGAAGCTTTCTTT. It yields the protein CASSELQGVGTEAFF.

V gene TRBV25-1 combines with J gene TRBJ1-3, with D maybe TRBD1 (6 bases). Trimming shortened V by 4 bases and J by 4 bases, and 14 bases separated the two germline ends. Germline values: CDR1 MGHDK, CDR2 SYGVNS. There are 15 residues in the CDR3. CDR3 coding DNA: TGTGCCAGCAGTGCCAGGGGAAGGTCCGGAAACACCATATATTTT. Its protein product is CASSARGRSGNTIYF.

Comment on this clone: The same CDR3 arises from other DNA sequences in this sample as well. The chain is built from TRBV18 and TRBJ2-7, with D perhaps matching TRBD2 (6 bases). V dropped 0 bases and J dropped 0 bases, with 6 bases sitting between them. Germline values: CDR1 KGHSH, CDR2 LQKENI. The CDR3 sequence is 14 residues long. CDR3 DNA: TGTGCCAGCTCACCACCGGGGGGCTCCTACGAGCAGTACTTC. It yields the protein CASSPPGGSYEQYF.

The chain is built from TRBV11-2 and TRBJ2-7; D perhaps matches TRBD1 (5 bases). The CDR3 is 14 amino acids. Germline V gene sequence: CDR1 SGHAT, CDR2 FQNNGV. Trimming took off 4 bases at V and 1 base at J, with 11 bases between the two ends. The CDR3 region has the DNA TGTGCCAGCAGCTCAGAGGACACGTCCTACGAGCAGTACTTC. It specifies CASSSEDTSYEQYF.

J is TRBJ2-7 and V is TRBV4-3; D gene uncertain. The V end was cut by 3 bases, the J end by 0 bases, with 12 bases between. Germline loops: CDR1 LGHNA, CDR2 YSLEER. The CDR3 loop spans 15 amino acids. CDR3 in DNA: TGCGCCAGCAGCCAGTCGACACTTTTCTCCTACGAGCAGTACTTC. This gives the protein CASSQSTLFSYEQYF.